The 18 T cell receptor beta chains in this list originate from one sample, sequenced in a study of technical replicates of blood from a few donors. TCRdb's copy holds only in-frame clones and misses some; the assay was immunoSEQ multiplex PCR. Of around 72,000 clones listed, roughly 92% are singletons. Sequences were obtained from T cells isolated from PBMCs. The receptors stem from a human donor in good health.

This clone has more than one count but fewer than ten. V gene TRBV6-5 combines with J gene TRBJ1-1; unclear D gene. Trimming cost V 6 bases and J 4 bases, with 12 bases left between them. The CDR3 has 13 residues. Germline V CDR1 and CDR2: MNHEY, SVGAGI. The CDR3 DNA reads TGTGCCAGCAGCCTAGGACTTCTCACTGAAGCTTTCTTT. Translated, it gives CASSLGLLTEAFF.

The V and J genes are TRBV6-5 and TRBJ1-1; the match to TRBD1 covers 7 bases. Germline-derived CDR1 and CDR2 are MNHEY and SVGAGI. CDR3 size: 12 residues. V trimming: 5 bases; J trimming: 7 bases; junction bases outside the gene matches: 4. As DNA, the CDR3 is TGTGCCAGCAGTCCAGGGGGTATTGAAGCTTTCTTT. Protein: CASSPGGIEAFF.

This CDR3 reads CASIEGLAGVRTGELFF. Here the CDR3 DNA reads TGTGCCAGCATAGAGGGGCTAGCGGGAGTAAGGACCGGGGAGCTGTTTTTT. The chain uses TRBV7-9 and TRBJ2-2; 10 bases line up with TRBD2. The CDR3 contains 17 residues. Unmatched junction bases numbered 13, after V lost 7 bases and J lost 5 bases. Germline V gene lookup returns CDR1 SEHNR and CDR2 FQNEAQ (reference sequence). Full variable domain (remainder filled in from reference TRBV7-9 and TRBJ2-2): DTGVSQNPRHKITKRGQNVTFRCDPISEHNRLYWYRQTLGQGPEFLTYFQNEAQLEKSRLLSDRFSAERPKGSFSTLEIQRTEQGDSAMYLCASIEGLAGVRTGELFFGEGSRLTVL.

CDR3 sequence reads: CAWNWGGETQYF. The CDR3 DNA follows: TGTGCCTGGAACTGGGGGGGAGAGACCCAGTACTTC. J is TRBJ2-5 and V is TRBV30; the match to TRBD2 covers 7 bases. In germline, CDR1 is GTSNPN, CDR2 SVGIG (reference sequence). CDR3 length: 12 residues. With V trimmed by 4 bases and J by 4 bases, 3 bases remained unmatched.

This chain joins TRBV6-6 and TRBJ1-2; D is unclear. There are 15 residues in the CDR3. V was shortened by 0 bases and J by 6 bases, with 14 bases between the two germline ends. The V gene's germline CDR1 is MNHNY and CDR2 SVGAGI (reference sequence). CDR3 DNA sequence: TGTGCCAGCAGTTACTCGGCCCAGGAAAGGAATGGCTACACCTTC. Its protein product is CASSYSAQERNGYTF.

In DNA, the CDR3 is TGTGCCAGCAGCTTTACAGCGGGGTACTCCTACGAGCAGTACTTC. Protein: CASSFTAGYSYEQYF. The V call is TRBV9, the J call TRBJ2-7; TRBD2 aligns across 7 bases. V shed 4 bases, J shed 0 bases, and the junction held 7 bases outside the gene matches. Germline CDR1 reads SGDLS; CDR2 reads YYNGEE. CDR3 length: 15 amino acids.

This chain joins TRBV7-8 and TRBJ2-7; D perhaps matches TRBD1 (6 bases). CDR3 length: 14 residues. CDR1 is SGHVS and CDR2 is FQNEAQ in the germline V gene. V lost 3 bases, J lost 0 bases, and 9 bases lay in between. The CDR3, as DNA: TGTGCCAGCAGCTTGGACAGCGCCTCCTACGAGCAGTACTTC. Translated, it gives CASSLDSASYEQYF. The full variable domain, in which reference TRBV7-8 and TRBJ2-7 provide the parts outside the CDR3, is GAGVSQSPRYKVAKRGQDVALRCDPISGHVSLFWYQQALGQGPEFLTYFQNEAQLDKSGLPSDRFFAERPEGSVSTLKIQRTQQEDSAVYLCASSLDSASYEQYFGPGTRLTVT.

The chain joins TRBV6-1 to TRBJ2-3, with TRBD2 as a possible D gene (6 bases). V was trimmed by 6 bases and J by 0 bases, leaving 13 bases between them. The germline gives CDR1 MNHNS, CDR2 SASEGT. The CDR3 is 15 residues long. The CDR3 sequence is CASSESGTSTDTQYF. The DNA of the CDR3 is TGTGCCAGCAGCGAATCAGGGACTAGCACAGATACGCAGTATTTT.

The chain carries TRBV27 and TRBJ1-5, with D possibly matching TRBD1 (6 bases). The CDR3 runs 16 residues. The germline V gene encodes CDR1 MNHEY and CDR2 SMNVEV (reference sequence). Trimming shortened V by 6 bases and J by 6 bases, and 21 bases separated the two germline ends. The CDR3, as DNA: TGTGCCAGCAGCCCTTTAGGGGGGGGGCTAGGTCAGCCCCAGCATTTT. This translates into CASSPLGGGLGQPQHF.

This chain connects TRBV4-3 to TRBJ2-3, with TRBD2 matching over 11 bases. The CDR3 loop spans 16 amino acids. Trimming took 0 bases from V and 5 from J; bases not matched to a gene: 4. The germline V gene has CDR1 LGHNA and CDR2 YSLEER. The CDR3 protein is CASSQDVAGGRDTQYF. The DNA for the CDR3 is TGCGCCAGCAGCCAAGACGTAGCGGGAGGGCGAGATACGCAGTATTTT.

The chain links TRBV7-9 to TRBJ2-3; 11 bases are a match to TRBD1. CDR1 and CDR2 from the germline V gene are SEHNR and FQNEAQ (reference sequence). V trimming: 3 bases; J trimming: 7 bases; junction bases outside the gene matches: 6. CDR3 length: 15 residues. The chain's CDR3 is CASSFAGTGGYTQYF. The DNA for the CDR3 is TGTGCCAGCAGCTTCGCCGGGACAGGGGGTTATACGCAGTATTTT.

The rearrangement joins TRBV30 to TRBJ2-3; D unclear. V lost 0 bases and J 2 bases, leaving 3 bases between the germline ends. Germline lookup yields CDR1 GTSNPN and CDR2 SVGIG (reference sequence). This CDR3 has 12 amino acids. The CDR3: CAWSVLTDTQYF. The DNA for the CDR3 is TGTGCCTGGAGTGTACTCACAGATACGCAGTATTTT. Complete variable domain (other parts from reference TRBV30 and TRBJ2-3): SQTIHQWPATLVQPVGSPLSLECTVEGTSNPNLYWYRQAAGRGLQLLFYSVGIGQISSEVPQNLSASRPQDRQFILSSKKLLLSDSGFYLCAWSVLTDTQYFGPGTRLTVL.

The gene calls are TRBV10-3 and TRBJ1-2, with unresolved D. CDR1 and CDR2 (germline): ENHRY, SYGVKD. This CDR3 has 12 amino acids. V lost 8 bases and J 7 bases, leaving 14 bases between the germline ends. As DNA, the CDR3 is TGTGCCATCGGAGCAGACGTTGGTGGCTACACCTTC. This encodes CAIGADVGGYTF.

DNA of the CDR3: TGTGCCAGCAGCGGGAGCTACGACTTAACAGAGACCCAGTACTTC. Its protein product is CASSGSYDLTETQYF. The chain joins TRBV5-4 to TRBJ2-5, with D possibly matching TRBD2 (5 bases). The V end lost 4 bases, the J end lost 4 bases, and 17 bases lay between the germline ends. Germline CDR1 is SGHNT and CDR2 is YYREEE (reference sequence). This CDR3 comprises 15 residues. Supplemented by reference TRBV5-4 and TRBJ2-5, the full variable domain reads ETGVTQSPTHLIKTRGQQVTLRCSSQSGHNTVSWYQQALGQGPQFIFQYYREEENGRGNFPPRFSGLQFPNYSSELNVNALELDDSALYLCASSGSYDLTETQYFGPGTRLLVL.

The chain is built from TRBV5-1 and TRBJ2-2, with D possibly matching TRBD1 (6 bases). Deletions cut 3 bases from V and 6 bases from J, with 12 bases between. CDR1 is SGHRS and CDR2 is YFSETQ in the germline V gene. The length of the CDR3 is 14 residues. CDR3 residues: CASSWARGSGELFF. The CDR3 nucleotides read TGCGCCAGCAGCTGGGCCAGGGGATCCGGGGAGCTGTTTTTT.

The chain uses TRBV19 and TRBJ1-1; 7 positions match TRBD1. The length of the CDR3 is 16 residues. J gave up 0 bases and V 6 bases, and 10 bases lay outside the gene matches. Germline CDR1 reads LNHDA; CDR2 reads SQIVND (reference sequence). The CDR3 DNA follows: TGTGCCAGTAGCCTAGACGGGACAGTGATGAACACTGAAGCTTTCTTT. Translated: CASSLDGTVMNTEAFF.

CDR3 sequence reads: CSVEQQGAFF. In DNA, the CDR3 is TGCAGCGTTGAACAACAGGGAGCTTTCTTT. The chain links TRBV29-1 to TRBJ1-1; D might be TRBD1 (6 bases). V lost 2 bases and J lost 10, with 8 bases in between. Germline lookup yields CDR1 SQVTM and CDR2 ANQGSEA. CDR3 length equals 10 residues. Supplemented by reference TRBV29-1 and TRBJ1-1, the full variable domain reads SAVISQKPSRDICQRGTSLTIQCQVDSQVTMMFWYRQQPGQSLTLIATANQGSEATYESGFVIDKFPISRPNLTFSTLTVSNMSPEDSSIYLCSVEQQGAFFGQGTRLTVV.

For this clone: One junction end disagrees with the germline gene, perhaps due to a read error. The genes are TRBV10-3 and TRBJ2-1; TRBD2 aligns across 8 bases. The germline CDR1 and CDR2 sequences are ENHRY and SYGVKD. The CDR3 consists of 16 residues. CDR3 region: CALSREGRISYNEQFF. The CDR3 region has the DNA TGTGCCCTCAGTCGGGAGGGCCGAATTAGCTACAATGAGCAGTTCTTC.